Listed here are 3 T cell receptor beta chains from one sample, sequenced in a study of cytomegalovirus exposure and HLA in healthy donors. PCR amplification relied on 60 Vbeta primers (plus 13 Jbeta primers). Sequencing used immunoSEQ multiplex PCR; TCRdb keeps in-frame clones, though not all of them. This sample has around 210,000 clones; around 80% occur once, and the top ten carry 0.47%. The sequencing input was PBMCs. These receptors were collected from a boy younger than 18 in good health and CMV-seronegative.

The V and J genes are TRBV4-2 and TRBJ1-2; maybe TRBD1 (5 bases). V gave up 4 bases and J gave up 3 bases, with 24 bases separating them. The length of the CDR3 is 18 residues. Germline values: CDR1 LGHNA, CDR2 YNFKEQ. CDR3 sequence reads: CASSREGTSGGGYYGYTF. The CDR3 DNA sequence: TGTGCCAGCAGCCGAGAAGGGACTTCCGGAGGAGGCTACTATGGCTACACCTTC.

The chain joins TRBV7-6 to TRBJ2-7; 9 nucleotides match TRBD2. Losses at the gene ends were 0 bases for V and 7 bases for J; bases not matched to a gene: 10. The CDR3 consists of 16 residues. CDR1 and CDR2 from the germline V gene are SGHVS and FNYEAQ. CDR3 sequence reads: CASSLAASGNSGEQYF. In DNA, the CDR3 is TGTGCCAGCAGCTTAGCAGCTAGCGGGAACTCGGGAGAGCAGTACTTC.

This chain connects TRBV5-8 to TRBJ1-1; TRBD1 is a possible D gene (5 bases). CDR3 length: 15 amino acids. Germline-derived CDR1 and CDR2 are SGHTS and YDEGEE. Trimming pared 0 bases from V and 5 bases from J, leaving 14 bases between. The CDR3 loop is CASSLEGRRRTEAFF. The CDR3 coding sequence is TGTGCCAGCAGCTTGGAGGGGCGCAGAAGAACTGAAGCTTTCTTT.